These 20 T cell receptor beta chains originate from one sample sequenced in a study of shared clonotypes between healthy human individuals. The protocol was immunoSEQ multiplex PCR, while the TCRdb copy is restricted to in-frame clones and leaves out a portion. Found here are some 630,000 clones, about two thirds of them singletons; the top ten hold under 2%. The sequencing input was memory CD4+ T cells sorted from blood. As to subset: CD45RA-negative fraction. The receptor set was obtained from a woman in her thirties in good health.

This chain uses TRBV30 with TRBJ1-3; D gene uncertain. V lost 1 base and J lost 2, with 12 bases in between. Germline V gene lookup returns CDR1 GTSNPN and CDR2 SVGIG (reference sequence). CDR3 length: 15 amino acids. The CDR3 loop reads CAWSGDNGTGNTIYF. CDR3 sequence (DNA): TGTGCCTGGAGTGGGGATAATGGTACTGGAAACACCATATATTTT.

V gene TRBV28 combines with J gene TRBJ2-7; D is possibly TRBD1 or TRBD2 (5 bases each). Trimming removed 6 bases at V and 6 bases at J, with 6 bases between. Germline CDR1 MDHEN, CDR2 SYDVKM. The CDR3 is 10 amino acids. The CDR3 nucleotides are TGTGCCAGCAGGGGGGTCGAGCAGTACTTC. Its protein is CASRGVEQYF.

With regard to this clone: An end of the junction does not agree with germline; a read error may underlie this. The chain carries TRBV13 and TRBJ1-2; no firm D call. Germline V gene lookup returns CDR1 PRHDT and CDR2 FYEKMQ (reference sequence). The CDR3 has 14 amino acids. For the CDR3, the DNA is TGTGCCAGCAGCCTAGGGCGTGCTGCGGAAGGCTACACCTTC. As protein: CASSLGRAAEGYTF.

This clone was seen only a few times. The V call is TRBV28, the J call TRBJ2-1, with TRBD2 identical over 10 bases. V shed 6 bases and J 8 bases; nucleotides not matched to a gene: 13. The CDR3 is 16 amino acids. Germline CDR1 and CDR2: MDHEN and SYDVKM. The CDR3 protein is CASSRMGAGGGDEQFF. The CDR3 DNA reads TGTGCCAGCAGCCGCATGGGAGCGGGAGGGGGCGATGAGCAGTTCTTC.

The CDR3 here is CASSKVGIWGNQPQHF. As DNA, the CDR3 is TGTGCCAGCAGCAAGGTTGGCATTTGGGGGAATCAGCCCCAGCATTTT. J is TRBJ1-5 and V is TRBV21-1. TRBV21-1 constitutes a pseudogene. The CDR3 extends over 16 amino acids.

CDR3 bases: TGCGCCAGCAGCCCCCACGGGACAGGGAAAGGCGGTGAAGCTTTCTTT. It yields the protein CASSPHGTGKGGEAFF. V and J are TRBV4-1 and TRBJ1-1, with TRBD1 identical over 9 bases. V shed 4 bases and J 7 bases; nucleotides not matched to a gene: 13. The CDR3 is made up of 16 amino acids. Per the germline V gene, CDR1 is MGHRA and CDR2 is YSYEKL.

The genes are TRBV5-1 and TRBJ2-7; 11 positions match TRBD1. Trimming cost V 0 bases and J 7 bases; bases outside gene matches: 6. CDR3 length equals 15 residues. Germline lookup yields CDR1 SGHRS and CDR2 YFSETQ. The CDR3 loop is CASSLAADRGQEQYF. In nucleotides, the CDR3 is TGCGCCAGCAGCTTGGCGGCGGACAGGGGGCAGGAGCAGTACTTC.

This chain connects TRBV19 to TRBJ1-5; perhaps TRBD1 as D (5 bases). V gave up 5 bases and J gave up 6 bases, with 11 bases separating them. The CDR3 runs 13 residues. The germline gives CDR1 LNHDA, CDR2 SQIVND (reference sequence). CDR3 loop: CASSQGWGQPQHF. CDR3 in DNA: TGTGCCAGTAGTCAGGGTTGGGGTCAGCCCCAGCATTTT.

J is TRBJ1-4 and V is TRBV11-2; the D gene is possibly TRBD1 (6 bases). CDR1 is SGHAT, CDR2 FQNNGV, per germline. The CDR3 is 14 residues long. The V and J ends lost 5 bases and 7 bases respectively, with 14 bases between them. The DNA for the CDR3 is TGTGCCAGCAGCCGACAGGTCACCTCTGAAAAACTGTTTTTT. It specifies CASSRQVTSEKLFF.

This clone showed up just a few times. V usage is TRBV11-3 and J usage is TRBJ1-1; no clear D gene. This CDR3 comprises 13 residues. The V gene's germline CDR1 is SGHNT and CDR2 YENEEA. V lost 5 bases, J lost 1 base, and 8 bases lay in between. CDR3 amino acids: CASSLQENTEAFF. In nucleotides, the CDR3 is TGTGCCAGCAGCCTCCAGGAGAACACTGAAGCTTTCTTT.

The V and J genes are TRBV7-8 and TRBJ1-5, with no clear D. Trimming cost V 2 bases and J 0 bases, with 11 bases left between them. The CDR3 extends over 16 amino acids. Germline-derived CDR1 and CDR2 are SGHVS and FQNEAQ. The DNA for the CDR3 is TGTGCCAGCAGCTTAATTGGACTTAATAGCAATCAGCCCCAGCATTTT. Protein product: CASSLIGLNSNQPQHF.

The chain couples TRBV5-4 to TRBJ2-7; 14 bases agree with TRBD2. Germline V lookup: CDR1 SGHNT, CDR2 YYREEE (reference sequence). The length of the CDR3 is 15 residues. V lost 4 bases, J lost 7 bases, and 7 bases stayed unmatched. The CDR3 DNA is TGTGCCAGCAGCAGGGGACTAGCGGGAGTTGGAGAGCAGTACTTC. It codes for CASSRGLAGVGEQYF.

This chain connects TRBV2 to TRBJ2-1; TRBD1 matches at 7 bases. The ends lost 5 bases at V and 7 bases at J; junction bases unmatched: 5. Germline values: CDR1 SNHLY, CDR2 FYNNEI. This CDR3 has 13 amino acids. The CDR3 DNA reads TGTGCCAGCAGTAAGGACAGGCTGAATGAGCAGTTCTTC. It yields the protein CASSKDRLNEQFF. Complete variable domain (other parts from reference TRBV2 and TRBJ2-1): EPEVTQTPSHQVTQMGQEVILRCVPISNHLYFYWYRQILGQKVEFLVSFYNNEISEKSEIFDDQFSVERPDGSNFTLKIRSTKLEDSAMYFCASSKDRLNEQFFGPGTRLTVL.

This clone has only one observation. The chain is built from TRBV27 and TRBJ2-1, with D maybe TRBD1 (5 bases). Germline V gene data show CDR1 as MNHEY and CDR2 as SMNVEV (reference sequence). This CDR3 has 14 amino acids. Trimming removed 2 bases at V and 8 bases at J, with 13 bases between. CDR3 in DNA: TGTGCCAGCAGTTTACTTCCTCAGGGTGATGAGCAGTTCTTC. The encoded protein is CASSLLPQGDEQFF.

This clone was observed a single time. This sequence joins TRBV6-1 and TRBJ2-1, with 11 bases that match TRBD2. The CDR3 contains 14 residues. V shed 7 bases and J 8 bases; nucleotides not matched to a gene: 7. Looked up from germline, CDR1 is MNHNS and CDR2 is SASEGT. Written as DNA, the CDR3 is TGTGCCAGCAAAGTTCTAGCGGGAGGCCATGAGCAGTTCTTC. Amino acid sequence: CASKVLAGGHEQFF.

This chain links TRBV28 with TRBJ2-7; TRBD1 or TRBD2 may be the D gene (5 bases each). This CDR3 contains 15 residues. The ends were cut back, 7 bases at V and 2 bases at J, with 18 bases in the middle. Germline-derived CDR1 and CDR2 are MDHEN and SYDVKM. CDR3 sequence reads: CASTTFRDGAYEQYF. The CDR3 nucleotides read TGTGCCAGCACCACCTTCCGGGACGGGGCCTACGAGCAGTACTTC.

J is TRBJ2-3 and V is TRBV29-1; 11 nucleotides agree with TRBD2. Germline CDR1 is SQVTM and CDR2 is ANQGSEA. V shed 8 bases and J 3 bases; nucleotides not matched to a gene: 7. The CDR3 spans 14 residues. CDR3 residues: CSSSTSGTTDTQYF. The CDR3 nucleotides are TGCAGCTCCTCGACTAGCGGGACGACAGATACGCAGTATTTT.

This clone came up a few times. An end of the junction does not agree with germline; a read error may underlie this. The chain recombines TRBV28 with TRBJ2-7; TRBD2 agrees at 9 bases. From germline, CDR1 is MDHEN and CDR2 SYDVKM. The length of the CDR3 is 14 residues. The CDR3: CASSFRGRAYEQYF. CDR3 coding DNA: TGTGCCAGCAGTTTCCGCGGGAGGGCCTATGAGCAGTACTTC. The entire variable domain, with the rest obtained from reference TRBV28 and TRBJ2-7, is as follows: DVKVTQSSRYLVKRTGEKVFLECVQDMDHENMFWYRQDPGLGLRLIYFSYDVKMKEKGDIPEGYSVSREKKERFSLILESASTNQTSMYLCASSFRGRAYEQYFGPGTRLTVT.

The rearrangement joins TRBV7-9 to TRBJ1-3, with D uncertain. Germline CDR1 and CDR2: SEHNR and FQNEAQ (reference sequence). Trimming took 5 bases from V and 3 from J, leaving 5 bases between them. This CDR3 is built from 12 residues. DNA for the CDR3: TGTGCCAGCAGCGCCGTTGGAAACACCATATATTTT. Translating it yields CASSAVGNTIYF.

This clone was detected once. CDR3: CASSLGGPRGELFF. The CDR3 DNA reads TGTGCCAGCAGCTTAGGGGGGCCTCGCGGGGAGCTGTTTTTT. The rearrangement joins TRBV11-3 to TRBJ2-2; D might be TRBD1 (6 bases). Trimming removed 1 base at V and 7 bases at J, with 10 bases between. The CDR3 extends over 14 amino acids. The germline V gene has CDR1 SGHNT and CDR2 YENEEA.